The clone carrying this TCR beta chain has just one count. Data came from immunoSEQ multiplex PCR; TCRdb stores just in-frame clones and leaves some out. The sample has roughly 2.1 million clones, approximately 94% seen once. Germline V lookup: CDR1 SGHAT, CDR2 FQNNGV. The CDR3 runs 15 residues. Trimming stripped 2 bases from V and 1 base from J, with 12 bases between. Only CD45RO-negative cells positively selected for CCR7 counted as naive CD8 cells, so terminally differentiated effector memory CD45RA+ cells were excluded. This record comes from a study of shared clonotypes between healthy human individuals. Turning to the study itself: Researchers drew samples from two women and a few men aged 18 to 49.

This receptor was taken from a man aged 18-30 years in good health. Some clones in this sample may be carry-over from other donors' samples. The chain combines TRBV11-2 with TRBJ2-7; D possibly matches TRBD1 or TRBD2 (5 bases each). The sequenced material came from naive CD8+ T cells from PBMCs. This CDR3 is CASSLSQGRSYEQYF. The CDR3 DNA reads TGTGCCAGCAGCTTATCCCAGGGACGTTCCTACGAGCAGTACTTC.